This T cell receptor (beta chain) was captured in a study of T-cell memory formation after mild COVID-19. About the study: TCR clusters mostly belonged to single donors.

Study-level results: Among contracting clones, CD4+ were mainly CM/EM and CD8+ enriched in EMRA. Clones contracting over day 15 to 85 were CD4/CD8 balanced, with later expanders leaning CD4+. That cross-reactive memory joined was suggested by some responding clones appearing in pre-infection memory.

TCRdb re-called the 5' RACE reads through MiXCR, storing one row per CDR3 protein. The sample contains around 160,000 distinct CDR3 sequences, roughly 12% of which appear only once. Only one count was recorded for this clonotype. Its antigen is currently unknown. Germline V gives CDR1 SGHTA, CDR2 FQGTGA. V shed 5 bases, J shed 7 bases, and the junction held 5 bases outside the gene matches. CDR3 length equals 14 residues. This clonotype was obtained from a man aged 18 to 29 who had mild COVID-19 (a few samples of this study predate the infection). Cell type and time point are not known. The J gene is TRBJ2-1, the V gene TRBV7-3, with TRBD2 identical over 10 bases. The sample comprised PBMCs or a T cell subset sorted from them (not recorded which). The CDR3: CASSSSGGLNEQFF. The CDR3 bases are TGTGCCAGCAGCAGTAGCGGGGGGTTAAATGAGCAGTTCTTC.